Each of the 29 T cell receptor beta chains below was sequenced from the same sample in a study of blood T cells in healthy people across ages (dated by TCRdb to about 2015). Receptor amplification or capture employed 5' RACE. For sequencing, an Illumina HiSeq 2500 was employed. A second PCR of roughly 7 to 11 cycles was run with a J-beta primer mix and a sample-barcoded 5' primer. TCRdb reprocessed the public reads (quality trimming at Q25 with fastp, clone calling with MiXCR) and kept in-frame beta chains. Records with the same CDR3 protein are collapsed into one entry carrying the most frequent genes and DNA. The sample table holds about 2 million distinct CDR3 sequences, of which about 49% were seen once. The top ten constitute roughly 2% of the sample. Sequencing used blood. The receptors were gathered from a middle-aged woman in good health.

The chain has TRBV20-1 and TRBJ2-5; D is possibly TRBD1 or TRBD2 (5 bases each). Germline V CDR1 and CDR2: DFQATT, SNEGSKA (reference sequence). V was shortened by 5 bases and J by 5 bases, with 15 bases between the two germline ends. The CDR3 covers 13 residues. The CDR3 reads CSAGRGPRETQYF. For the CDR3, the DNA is TGCAGTGCTGGAAGGGGACCCCGGGAGACCCAGTACTTC.

CDR3 amino acids: CASSRTSSTYGYTF. The CDR3 coding sequence is TGTGCCAGCAGCCGTACTTCTTCTACTTATGGCTACACCTTC. This chain links TRBV7-2 with TRBJ1-2; D is unresolved. The CDR3 length is 14 residues. Trimming shortened V by 5 bases and J by 5 bases, and 15 bases separated the two germline ends. CDR1 and CDR2 (germline): SGHTA, FQGNSA.

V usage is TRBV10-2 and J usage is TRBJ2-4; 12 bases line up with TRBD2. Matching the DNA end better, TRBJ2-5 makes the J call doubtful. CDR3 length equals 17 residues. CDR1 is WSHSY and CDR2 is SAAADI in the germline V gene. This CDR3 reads CASSVIGLAGMGETQYF. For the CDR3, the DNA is TGCGCCAGCAGTGTTATCGGACTAGCGGGGATGGGGGAGACCCAGTACTTC.

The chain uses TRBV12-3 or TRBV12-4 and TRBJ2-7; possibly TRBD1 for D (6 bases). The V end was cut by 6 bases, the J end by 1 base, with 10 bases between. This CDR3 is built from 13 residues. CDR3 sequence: CASRAGQSYEQYF. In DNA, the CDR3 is TGTGCCAGCAGAGCCGGACAGTCCTACGAGCAGTACTTC.

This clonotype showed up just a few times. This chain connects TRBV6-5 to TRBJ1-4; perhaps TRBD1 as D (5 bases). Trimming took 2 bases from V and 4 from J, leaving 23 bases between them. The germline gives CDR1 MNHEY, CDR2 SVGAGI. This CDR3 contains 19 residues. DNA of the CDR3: TGTGCCAGCAGTTACCCCGCGACAGCATACCTTGATCATAATGAAAAACTGTTTTTT. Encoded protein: CASSYPATAYLDHNEKLFF.

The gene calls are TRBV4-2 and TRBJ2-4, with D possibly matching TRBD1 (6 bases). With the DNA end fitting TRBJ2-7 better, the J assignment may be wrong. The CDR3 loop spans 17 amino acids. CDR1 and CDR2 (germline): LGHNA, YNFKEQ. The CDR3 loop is CASSQVPGPGDTYEQYF. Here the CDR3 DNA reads TGTGCCAGCAGCCAAGTTCCTGGGCCAGGGGATACCTACGAGCAGTACTTC.

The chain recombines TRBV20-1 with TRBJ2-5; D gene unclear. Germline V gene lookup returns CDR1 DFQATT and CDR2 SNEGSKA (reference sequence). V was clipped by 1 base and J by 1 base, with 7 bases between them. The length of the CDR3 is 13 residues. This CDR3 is CSARVSTQETQYF. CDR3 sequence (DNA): TGCAGTGCTAGAGTGTCTACCCAAGAGACCCAGTACTTC.

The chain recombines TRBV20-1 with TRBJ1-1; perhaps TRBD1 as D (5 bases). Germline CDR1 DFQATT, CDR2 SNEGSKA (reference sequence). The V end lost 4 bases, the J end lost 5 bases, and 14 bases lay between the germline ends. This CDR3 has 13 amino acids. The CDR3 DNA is TGCAGTGCTAAGGAACGGGGACGGACTGAAGCTTTCTTT. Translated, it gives CSAKERGRTEAFF.

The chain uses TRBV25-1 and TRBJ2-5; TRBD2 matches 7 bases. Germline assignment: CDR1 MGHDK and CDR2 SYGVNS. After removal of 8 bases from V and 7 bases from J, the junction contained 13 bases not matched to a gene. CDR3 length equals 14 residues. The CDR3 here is CASRPQATGGTQYF. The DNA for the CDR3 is TGTGCCAGCCGCCCCCAGGCAACGGGGGGGACCCAGTACTTC.

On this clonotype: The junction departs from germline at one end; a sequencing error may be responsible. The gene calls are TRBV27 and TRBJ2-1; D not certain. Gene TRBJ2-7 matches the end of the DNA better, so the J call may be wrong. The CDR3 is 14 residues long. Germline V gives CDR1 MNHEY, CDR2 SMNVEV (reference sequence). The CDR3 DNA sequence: TGTGCCCGCAGTTGGATAGGGAATAGCAATGAGCAGTACTTC. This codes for CARSWIGNSNEQYF.

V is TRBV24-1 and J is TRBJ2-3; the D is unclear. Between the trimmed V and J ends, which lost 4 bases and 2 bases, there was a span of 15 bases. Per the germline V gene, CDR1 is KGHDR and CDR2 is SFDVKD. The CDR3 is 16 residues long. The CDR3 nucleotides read TGTGCCACCAGTGACCCCCTGGGCCTACACACAGATACGCAGTATTTT. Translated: CATSDPLGLHTDTQYF.

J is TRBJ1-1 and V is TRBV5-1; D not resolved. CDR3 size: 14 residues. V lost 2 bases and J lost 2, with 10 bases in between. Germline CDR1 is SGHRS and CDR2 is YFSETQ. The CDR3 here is CASSFSTFNTEAFF. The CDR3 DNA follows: TGCGCCAGCAGCTTTTCGACCTTTAACACTGAAGCTTTCTTT.

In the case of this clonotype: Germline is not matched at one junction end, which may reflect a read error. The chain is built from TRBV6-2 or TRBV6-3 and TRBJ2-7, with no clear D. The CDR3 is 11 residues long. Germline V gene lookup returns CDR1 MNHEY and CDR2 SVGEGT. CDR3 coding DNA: TGTGCCAGCAGTTCGGTGTACGGGCAGTACTTC. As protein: CASSSVYGQYF.

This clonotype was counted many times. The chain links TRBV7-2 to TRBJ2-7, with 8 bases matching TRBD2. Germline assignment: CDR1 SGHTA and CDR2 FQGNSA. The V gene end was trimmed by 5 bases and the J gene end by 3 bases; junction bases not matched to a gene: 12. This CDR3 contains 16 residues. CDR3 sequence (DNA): TGTGCCAGCAGCCAAGACTCCGGGACTAGTGTCTACGAGCAGTACTTC. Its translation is CASSQDSGTSVYEQYF. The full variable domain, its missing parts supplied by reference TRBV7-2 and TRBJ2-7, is GAGVSQSPSNKVTEKGKDVELRCDPISGHTALYWYRQSLGQGLEFLIYFQGNSAPDKSGLPSDRFSAERTGGSVSTLTIQRTQQEDSAVYLCASSQDSGTSVYEQYFGPGTRLTVT.

CDR3 coding DNA: TGTGCCAGCAGCTACCCTAAATTTCGACAGGGGCGAAAAGAGACCCAGTACTTC. As protein: CASSYPKFRQGRKETQYF. The V gene is TRBV7-3, the J gene TRBJ2-5; 8 bases are shared with TRBD1. The CDR3 is 18 amino acids. Germline V gene lookup returns CDR1 SGHTA and CDR2 FQGTGA. The ends lost 4 bases at V and 3 bases at J; junction bases unmatched: 16.

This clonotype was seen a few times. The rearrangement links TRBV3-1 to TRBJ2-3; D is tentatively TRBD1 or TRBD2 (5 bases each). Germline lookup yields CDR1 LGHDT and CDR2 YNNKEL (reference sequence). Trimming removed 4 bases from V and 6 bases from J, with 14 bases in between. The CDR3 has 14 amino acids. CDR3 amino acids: CASSLGTEKDTQYF. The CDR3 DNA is TGTGCCAGCAGCCTGGGGACCGAGAAGGATACGCAGTATTTT.

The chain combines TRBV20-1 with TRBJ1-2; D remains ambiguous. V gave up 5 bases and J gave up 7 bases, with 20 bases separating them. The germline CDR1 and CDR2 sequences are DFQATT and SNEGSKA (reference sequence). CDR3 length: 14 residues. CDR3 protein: CSAEPRRGSIGYTF. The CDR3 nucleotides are TGCAGTGCTGAACCCCGGCGGGGTTCTATTGGCTACACCTTC.

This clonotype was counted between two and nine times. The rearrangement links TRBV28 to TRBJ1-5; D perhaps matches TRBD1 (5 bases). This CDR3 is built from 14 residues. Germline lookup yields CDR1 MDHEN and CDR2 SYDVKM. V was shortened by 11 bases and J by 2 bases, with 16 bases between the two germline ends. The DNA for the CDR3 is TGTGCCTCCTCTGGGGGGTATGGCAATCAGCCCCAGCATTTT. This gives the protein CASSGGYGNQPQHF.

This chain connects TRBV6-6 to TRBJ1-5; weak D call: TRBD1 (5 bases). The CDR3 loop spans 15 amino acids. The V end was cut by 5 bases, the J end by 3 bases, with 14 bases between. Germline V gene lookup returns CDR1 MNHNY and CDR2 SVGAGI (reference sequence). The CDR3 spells CASSEGQGYNQPQHF. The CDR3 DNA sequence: TGTGCCAGCAGTGAGGGGCAGGGTTACAATCAGCCCCAGCATTTT.

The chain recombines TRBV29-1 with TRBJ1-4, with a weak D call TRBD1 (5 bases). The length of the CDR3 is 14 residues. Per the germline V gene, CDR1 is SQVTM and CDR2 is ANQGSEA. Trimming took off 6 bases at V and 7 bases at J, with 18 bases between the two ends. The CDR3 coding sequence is TGCAGCGTCGCCCGGGACGGGAAGGCTGAAAAACTGTTTTTT. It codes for CSVARDGKAEKLFF.

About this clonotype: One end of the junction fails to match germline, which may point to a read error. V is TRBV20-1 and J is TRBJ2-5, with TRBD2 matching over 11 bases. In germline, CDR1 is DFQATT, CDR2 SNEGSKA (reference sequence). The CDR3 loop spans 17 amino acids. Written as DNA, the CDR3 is TGCCGTGCTGAAACGATATCTAGCGGGGGGTCCCAAGAGACCCAGTACTTC. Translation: CRAETISSGGSQETQYF.

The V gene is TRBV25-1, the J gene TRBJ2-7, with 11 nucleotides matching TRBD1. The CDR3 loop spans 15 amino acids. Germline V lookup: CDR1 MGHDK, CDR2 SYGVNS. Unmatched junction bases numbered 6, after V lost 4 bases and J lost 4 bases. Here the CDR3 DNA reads TGTGCCAGCAGTGTCCACGGACAGGGGGCGTACGAGCAGTACTTC. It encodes CASSVHGQGAYEQYF.

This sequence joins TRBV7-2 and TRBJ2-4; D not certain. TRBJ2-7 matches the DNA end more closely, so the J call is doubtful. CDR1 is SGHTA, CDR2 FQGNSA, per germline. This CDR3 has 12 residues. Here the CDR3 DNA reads TGTGCCAGCAGCTCAGCTGGCCGCGAGCAGTACTTC. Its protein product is CASSSAGREQYF.

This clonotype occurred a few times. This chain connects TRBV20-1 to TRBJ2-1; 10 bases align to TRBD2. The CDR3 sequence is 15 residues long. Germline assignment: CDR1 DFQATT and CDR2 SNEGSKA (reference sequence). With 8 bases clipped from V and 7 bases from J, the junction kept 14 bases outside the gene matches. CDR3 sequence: CSKYSGGARGNEQFF. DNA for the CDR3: TGCAGTAAATACAGCGGGGGGGCAAGAGGGAATGAGCAGTTCTTC.

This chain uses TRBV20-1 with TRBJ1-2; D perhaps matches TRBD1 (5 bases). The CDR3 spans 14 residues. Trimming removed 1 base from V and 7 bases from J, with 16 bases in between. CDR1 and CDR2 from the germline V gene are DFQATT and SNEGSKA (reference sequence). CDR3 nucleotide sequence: TGCAGTGCTAGAGGGGGACGGGGAGAAGGTGGCTACACCTTC. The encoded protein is CSARGGRGEGGYTF.

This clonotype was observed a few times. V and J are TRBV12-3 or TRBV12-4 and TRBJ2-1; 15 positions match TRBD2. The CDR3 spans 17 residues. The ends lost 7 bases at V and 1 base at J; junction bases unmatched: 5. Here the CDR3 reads CASTGLAGGRSYNEQFF. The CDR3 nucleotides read TGTGCCAGCACGGGACTAGCGGGGGGTAGGTCCTACAATGAGCAGTTCTTC.

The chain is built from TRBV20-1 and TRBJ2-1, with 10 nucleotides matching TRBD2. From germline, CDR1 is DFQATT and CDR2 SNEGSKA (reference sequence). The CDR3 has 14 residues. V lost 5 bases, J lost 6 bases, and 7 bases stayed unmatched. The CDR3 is CSAQLAGGTNEQFF. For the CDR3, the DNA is TGCAGTGCTCAGTTAGCGGGGGGAACCAATGAGCAGTTCTTC.

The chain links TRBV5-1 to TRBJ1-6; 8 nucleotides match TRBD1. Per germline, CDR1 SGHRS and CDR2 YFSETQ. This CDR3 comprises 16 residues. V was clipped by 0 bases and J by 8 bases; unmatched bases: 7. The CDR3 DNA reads TGCGCCAGCAGCTTGGGGGGGACAGGTCTGGATTCACCCCTCCACTTT. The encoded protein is CASSLGGTGLDSPLHF.

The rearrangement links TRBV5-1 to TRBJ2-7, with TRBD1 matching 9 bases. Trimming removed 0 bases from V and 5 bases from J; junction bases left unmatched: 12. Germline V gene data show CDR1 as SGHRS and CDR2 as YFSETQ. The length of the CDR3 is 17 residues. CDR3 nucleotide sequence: TGCGCCAGCAGCTTGGGGACAGGGGTCCCAGATGTGAACGAGCAGTACTTC. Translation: CASSLGTGVPDVNEQYF.